This TCR beta chain comes out of a study of T-cell reconstitution after alpha-beta-depleted transplantation in children (dated by TCRdb to 2016 to 2017). Regarding the complete study: Using TCR repertoire profiling, the study quantitatively followed how T-cell immune reconstitution unfolded in children after TCRalphabeta/CD19-depleted allogeneic hematopoietic cell transplantation.

Measured from the cysteine to the phenylalanine, the CDR3 is 13 residues long. CDR3 DNA only is kept here, 39 bases in frame from base 1. Reading the germline V gene gives CDR1 SGHRS and CDR2 YFSETQ. V and J lose 3 bases and 1 base, and a span of 7 bases separates them. This clonotype was seen at least ten times. Its cognate antigen has yet to be identified. The input lacks base qualities; no much larger clone sits a single base away. The method was PCR. Sequencing relied on an Illumina HiSeq 2500. To normalize quantification of the TCRbeta repertoire, the TCR libraries were built with molecular barcoding that relied on unique molecular identifiers. TCRdb passed the public sequencing reads through fastp at Q25 and MiXCR, retaining productive beta sequences. Here each entry gathers all rows of one CDR3 protein and keeps the most common genes and DNA. In all, the sample holds some 240,000 distinct CDR3 sequences, and 9.7% of those were seen once. Less than 6% of the sample goes to the ten largest clones.

The sample consisted of PBMCs from the stem cell graft donor, taken from the stem cell graft. The sequence came from a human donor who donated a stem cell graft to a child with SCID. This sequence uses TRBV5-1 and TRBJ1-1, with the D gene not clear enough to name. The CDR3 sequence is CASSSRENTEAFF. The DNA sequence reads TGCGCCAGCAGCTCTAGAGAGAACACTGAAGCTTTCTTT.